The 20 T cell receptor beta chains reported below all come from one sample, sequenced in a study of cytomegalovirus exposure and HLA in healthy donors. The PCR ran on 60 Vbeta and 13 Jbeta primers. The method was immunoSEQ multiplex PCR; TCRdb's version includes in-frame clones alone and lacks a portion of them. The table includes about 160,000 clones, roughly 71% detected once. The specimen was PBMCs. The source of these receptors is a woman aged 45 to 65 in good health and CMV-seropositive.

The chain recombines TRBV25-1 with TRBJ1-4; tentatively, D is TRBD1 (5 bases). This CDR3 comprises 14 residues. V was clipped by 3 bases and J by 0 bases, with 5 bases between them. CDR1 MGHDK and CDR2 SYGVNS come from the germline V gene. CDR3: CASSETATNEKLFF. Written as DNA, the CDR3 is TGTGCCAGCAGTGAGACAGCAACTAATGAAAAACTGTTTTTT.

The CDR3 is CASSSGPGEKLFF. CDR3 in DNA: TGTGCCAGCAGCTCGGGCCCGGGGGAAAAACTGTTTTTT. The V call is TRBV5-4, the J call TRBJ1-4, with D unclear. The V end was cut by 3 bases, the J end by 8 bases, with 11 bases between. CDR1 is SGHNT, CDR2 YYREEE, per germline (reference sequence). There are 13 residues in the CDR3.

The chain uses TRBV6-1 and TRBJ2-5; D gene unclear. The CDR3 spans 16 residues. Germline CDR1 reads MNHNS; CDR2 reads SASEGT. Trimming removed 0 bases at V and 4 bases at J, with 15 bases between. The CDR3 region is CASSEASFGFVETQYF. The CDR3, as DNA: TGTGCCAGCAGTGAAGCCTCTTTCGGTTTTGTAGAGACCCAGTACTTC.

This sequence joins TRBV6-6 and TRBJ1-1; 7 bases match TRBD1. Per germline, CDR1 MNHNY and CDR2 SVGAGI (reference sequence). The V gene end was trimmed by 4 bases and the J gene end by 5 bases; junction bases not matched to a gene: 7. The CDR3 covers 14 residues. This CDR3 is CASSFLQGRTEAFF. The CDR3 region has the DNA TGTGCCAGCAGTTTTCTACAGGGGAGGACTGAAGCTTTCTTT.

The CDR3 here is CASSLMARQGNTEAFF. The DNA of the CDR3 is TGTGCCAGCAGCTTAATGGCTAGACAGGGGAACACTGAAGCTTTCTTT. The rearrangement joins TRBV7-3 to TRBJ1-1; 7 bases match TRBD1. J gave up 1 base and V 1 base, and 6 bases lay outside the gene matches. The CDR3 is 16 amino acids. The germline CDR1 and CDR2 sequences are SGHTA and FQGTGA. Looking up the rest from reference TRBV7-3 and TRBJ1-1 gives the full variable domain: GAGVSQTPSNKVTEKGKYVELRCDPISGHTALYWYRQSLGQGPEFLIYFQGTGAADDSGLPNDRFFAVRPEGSVSTLKIQRTERGDSAVYLCASSLMARQGNTEAFFGQGTRLTVV.

This sequence joins TRBV9 and TRBJ2-5; 8 bases are a match to TRBD1. The CDR3 runs 14 residues. J was trimmed by 5 bases and V by 2 bases; bases with no gene match: 5. CDR1 is SGDLS and CDR2 is YYNGEE in the germline V gene. The chain's CDR3 is CASSVMDRVETQYF. Written as DNA, the CDR3 is TGTGCCAGCAGCGTGATGGACAGGGTGGAGACCCAGTACTTC.

The chain has TRBV4-2 and TRBJ2-3, with TRBD2 as a possible D gene (6 bases). Trimming shortened V by 3 bases and J by 2 bases, and 12 bases separated the two germline ends. CDR3 length equals 15 residues. CDR1 is LGHNA and CDR2 is YNFKEQ in the germline V gene. For the CDR3, the DNA is TGTGCCAGCAGCCAGAGCGGGCCCCTCACAGATACGCAGTATTTT. Its protein product is CASSQSGPLTDTQYF.

The V and J genes are TRBV5-1 and TRBJ2-2; 8 bases match TRBD1. This CDR3 has 17 amino acids. The germline V gene has CDR1 SGHRS and CDR2 YFSETQ. V lost 1 base to trimming and J lost 1 base; unmatched junction nucleotides: 6. The CDR3 DNA reads as TGCGCCAGCAGCTTGTCCCTGACAGGGGAGAACACCGGGGAGCTGTTTTTT. Protein sequence: CASSLSLTGENTGELFF.

This chain connects TRBV5-1 to TRBJ1-4; 7 bases are shared with TRBD1. In germline, CDR1 is SGHRS, CDR2 YFSETQ. With 5 bases clipped from V and 4 bases from J, the junction kept 5 bases outside the gene matches. This CDR3 spans 14 amino acids. Written as DNA, the CDR3 is TGCGCCAGCAGACACGACAGGGATAATGAAAAACTGTTTTTT. Encoded protein: CASRHDRDNEKLFF.

The rearrangement links TRBV4-2 to TRBJ2-7; D is uncertain. CDR1 LGHNA and CDR2 YNFKEQ come from the germline V gene. The CDR3 runs 16 residues. V was pared by 0 bases and J by 1 base, with 13 bases between. In DNA form, the CDR3 reads TGTGCCAGCAGCCAAGAAGCGCCCGCGGCATCCTACGAGCAGTACTTC. Protein sequence: CASSQEAPAASYEQYF.

The V gene is TRBV4-2, the J gene TRBJ2-1; 8 bases match TRBD2. CDR3 length equals 16 residues. The J segment lost 7 bases and the V segment lost 4 bases, leaving 12 bases of the junction unmatched. The V gene's germline CDR1 is LGHNA and CDR2 YNFKEQ. CDR3 nucleotides: TGTGCCAGCAGCCTTATCGGGGGGGAAGAGGAGAATGAGCAGTTCTTC. Translation gives CASSLIGGEEENEQFF.

A single count supports this clone. In nucleotides, the CDR3 is TGTGCCAGCAGGCAGGGTGTTCCCTACGAGCAGTACTTC. Encoded protein: CASRQGVPYEQYF. This chain links TRBV6-5 with TRBJ2-7; a possible D gene is TRBD1 (5 bases). The CDR3 sequence is 13 residues long. CDR1 is MNHEY, CDR2 SVGAGI, per germline. The V end was cut by 6 bases, the J end by 2 bases, with 11 bases between.

This rearrangement joins TRBV5-1 to TRBJ1-2; D may be TRBD1 (6 bases). Trimming left V 4 bases short and J 3 bases short, with 13 bases between. The CDR3 runs 14 residues. Germline CDR1 SGHRS, CDR2 YFSETQ. CDR3 in DNA: TGCGCCAGCAGCCTGAGGGGGGGCGACTATGGCTACACCTTC. This translates into CASSLRGGDYGYTF.

The V gene is TRBV6-5, the J gene TRBJ1-6; maybe TRBD1 (6 bases). Trimming left V 0 bases short and J 7 bases short, with 13 bases between. This CDR3 is 16 amino acids long. The germline gives CDR1 MNHEY, CDR2 SVGAGI. The CDR3 bases are TGTGCCAGCAGTTACTCCTTTGGCCAGGGGAATTCACCCCTCCACTTT. Translated: CASSYSFGQGNSPLHF.

V and J are TRBV18 and TRBJ2-3; D is undetermined. The CDR3 has 15 amino acids. From germline, CDR1 is KGHSH and CDR2 LQKENI. The V and J ends lost 5 bases and 0 bases respectively, with 12 bases between them. DNA of the CDR3: TGTGCCAGCTCAATCCTCGGCGGCAGCACAGATACGCAGTATTTT. Translating gives CASSILGGSTDTQYF. Using reference TRBV18 and TRBJ2-3 for the parts outside the CDR3, the full variable domain is NAGVMQNPRHLVRRRGQEARLRCSPMKGHSHVYWYRQLPEEGLKFMVYLQKENIIDESGMPKERFSAEFPKEGPSILRIQQVVRGDSAAYFCASSILGGSTDTQYFGPGTRLTVL.

The chain couples TRBV30 to TRBJ1-2; no clear D. This CDR3 has 11 residues. Germline CDR1 and CDR2: GTSNPN and SVGIG (reference sequence). Trimming took 1 base from V and 5 from J, leaving 5 bases between them. CDR3 protein: CAWSAGYGYTF. CDR3 coding DNA: TGTGCCTGGAGTGCGGGGTATGGCTACACCTTC.

The chain combines TRBV7-9 with TRBJ1-5; 7 positions agree with TRBD1. With 5 bases clipped from V and 3 bases from J, the junction kept 4 bases outside the gene matches. This CDR3 is built from 14 residues. Germline CDR1 and CDR2: SEHNR and FQNEAQ (reference sequence). Written as DNA, the CDR3 is TGTGCCAGCAGCCGACAGGGTGACAATCAGCCCCAGCATTTT. Translation: CASSRQGDNQPQHF.

V is TRBV4-2 and J is TRBJ2-7, with D maybe TRBD2 (8 bases). CDR3 size: 21 residues. Germline CDR1 and CDR2: LGHNA and YNFKEQ. The V end lost 4 bases, the J end lost 5 bases, and 36 bases lay between the germline ends. CDR3 DNA: TGTGCCAGCAGCCCAACACCGGGAGGGGGGGCGAGCAGGGGGTATACGGACGAGCAGTACTTC. This codes for CASSPTPGGGASRGYTDEQYF.

The chain joins TRBV11-1 to TRBJ1-2; 7 bases map to TRBD1. The germline V gene encodes CDR1 SGHAT and CDR2 FQDESV (reference sequence). The CDR3 loop spans 16 amino acids. V was clipped by 5 bases and J by 6 bases; unmatched bases: 15. The CDR3 DNA reads TGTGCCAGCAGCCACCAGGGGACAGAAAAAATACATGGCTACACCTTC. Protein: CASSHQGTEKIHGYTF.

The rearrangement uses TRBV19 and TRBJ1-5; D unclear. The CDR3 is 15 residues long. Germline CDR1 LNHDA, CDR2 SQIVND (reference sequence). Deletions cut 3 bases from V and 0 bases from J, with 9 bases between. CDR3 region: CASSIGRDSNQPQHF. The CDR3, as DNA: TGTGCCAGTAGTATCGGGAGGGATAGCAATCAGCCCCAGCATTTT.